The entry below gives a single T cell receptor beta chain sequence along with its context. Its recognized antigen is unknown. It has no much larger one-base neighbor in the sample; base qualities were not kept. The sample is drawn from a study of T cell responses to AZD1222 COVID-19 vaccine (dated by TCRdb to the early 2020s). A note on the overall study: Because spike-specific TCR depth and breadth did not differ between the two schedules, AZD1222 recipients who got a second dose at roughly 4 weeks were pooled with those who got a second dose at roughly 12 weeks. A total of about 240 trial participants underwent TCR sequencing, of whom 200 to 220 received two doses of AZD1222 and about 25 received two doses of the MenACWY control vaccine. Trial participants were enrolled by age into subgroups of 18-55, 56-69 and 70-plus years, and about 150, 27 and 61 TCR-sequenced participants, respectively, were included in these subgroups.

The CDR3 regions of human TCRbeta chains were subjected to immunosequencing. For the original study's pipeline: Repertoire TCRs were matched against a reference library of SARS-CoV-2-specific TCRs generated with the MIRA antigen-specificity platform. Breadth was defined as the fraction of unique TCRs that were SARS-CoV-2-associated, and depth was defined as the fraction of total T cells that were SARS-CoV-2-associated. Using the MIRA data, each spike-specific TCR was mapped to the spike region that the TCR reacts to and placed in a CD4 or CD8 class. Log10-transformed breadth and depth values were compared by one-way ANOVA with Sidak's multiple comparisons tests. The table comes from immuneACCESS by way of TCRdb, which keeps in-frame sequences with V and J called. Part of the clones is missing from these tables; in studies checked, under half for an unresolved V gene and the rest for unknown reasons. V, J and clone size reflect that table, while D and trimming were determined from the DNA. Here the sample has tens of thousands of clones; around 87% occur a single time. The ten largest clones capture under 30% of the sample.

What the authors observed across the whole study: In the small 56-69-year group, the increase in depth fell short of significance, most likely because of low power. Participants were mostly white British and included more females than males, and it was suggested by the authors that clonal diversity may have been underestimated. The vaccine-associated CD4 TCRs covered the entire spike protein, and the dominant responses fell in regions 160-218 and 743-854. Spike-specific TCR breadth and depth rose significantly after two AZD1222 doses compared with day 0 and with MenACWY recipients. Conclusions about previously exposed vaccinees were limited because only six AZD1222 recipients were SARS-CoV-2 seropositive at baseline. Reportedly, close to half of the unique spike-specific TCRs recognized epitopes lying outside the regions that are mutated in the B.1.351 and B.1.1.7 variants. Because no day 14 peak-response samples were available, repertoires were characterized only after the peak T cell response.

CDR1 is given as SEHNR and CDR2 as FQNEAQ, both from the germline V gene (reference sequence). For this chain, trimming is 7 bases at the V end and 0 bases at the J end, and the number of junction bases without a gene match is 11. Inclusive of the bounding cysteine and phenylalanine, the CDR3 is 16 residues long. Only the CDR3 DNA is retained, 48 bases long and in frame from the first base. What the time point label conveys for this sample: baseline before first vaccination. Vaccinee samples were obtained from the UK trials COV001 and COV002, which included a single-blind randomized controlled phase 2/3 trial of AZD1222 (ChAdOx1 nCoV-19) in healthy adults. For TCRbeta chain sequencing, PBMC samples were collected from trial participants at day 0 and at day 28 after the second dose.

The V gene is TRBV7-9 and the J gene is TRBJ1-1; the junction holds 7 bases that match TRBD1. This specimen was peripheral blood, taken on day 0 of AZD1222 vaccination. This sequence originates from an adult in good health. The bases read TGTGCCAGCAAACTTGGCCCCGGGACAGTGAACACTGAAGCTTTCTTT. It specifies CASKLGPGTVNTEAFF.